Below, 9 T cell receptor beta chains from the same sample are listed, as sequenced in a study of CD8 T cells in ankylosing spondylitis. TCRdb reprocessed the 5' RACE reads via MiXCR and lists one record per CDR3 protein. This table holds 200,000 to 300,000 distinct CDR3 sequences, around 10% found once. The sample was blood, either unsorted or a sorted T cell fraction (not recorded which). Receptors originate from a male donor with ankylosing spondylitis or in good health (not recorded which).

This clonotype appeared many times. The chain joins TRBV27 to TRBJ1-1, with a tentative D call TRBD1 (5 bases). Germline V gene sequence: CDR1 MNHEY, CDR2 SMNVEV (reference sequence). CDR3 length: 14 residues. Trimming left V 5 bases short and J 4 bases short, with 14 bases between. This CDR3 reads CASSMGVPGTEAFF. CDR3 DNA: TGTGCCAGCAGTATGGGGGTCCCTGGCACTGAAGCTTTCTTT.

This clonotype was observed many times. V usage is TRBV5-1 and J usage is TRBJ2-7, with 7 bases that match TRBD1. The V gene's germline CDR1 is SGHRS and CDR2 YFSETQ. V was pared by 4 bases and J by 3 bases, with 10 bases of the junction left unmatched. The CDR3 consists of 15 residues. Written as DNA, the CDR3 is TGCGCCAGCAGCCCGGGACCGGGACAGAACTACGAGCAGTACTTC. Encoded protein: CASSPGPGQNYEQYF. Drawing the rest from reference TRBV5-1 and TRBJ2-7, the complete variable domain is KAGVTQTPRYLIKTRGQQVTLSCSPISGHRSVSWYQQTPGQGLQFLFEYFSETQRNKGNFPGRFSGRQFSNSRSEMNVSTLELGDSALYLCASSPGPGQNYEQYFGPGTRLTVT.

The table lists this clonotype with many counts. The V gene is TRBV5-1, the J gene TRBJ2-1; D gene unclear. With 4 bases removed from V and 5 bases from J, the gap between germline ends came to 13 bases. CDR3 length: 14 amino acids. Germline-derived CDR1 and CDR2 are SGHRS and YFSETQ. The CDR3 spells CASSRTPDNNEQFF. CDR3 sequence (DNA): TGCGCCAGCAGCCGCACTCCCGATAACAATGAGCAGTTCTTC.

The genes are TRBV5-1 and TRBJ2-1; the match to TRBD2 covers 8 bases. J gave up 4 bases and V 4 bases, and 10 bases lay outside the gene matches. Germline V lookup: CDR1 SGHRS, CDR2 YFSETQ. The CDR3 consists of 16 residues. The CDR3 coding sequence is TGCGCCAGCAGCCTTTCCGGGACTAGTAATTACAATGAGCAGTTCTTC. Protein sequence: CASSLSGTSNYNEQFF. Combining the CDR3 with reference TRBV5-1 and TRBJ2-1 gives the whole variable domain KAGVTQTPRYLIKTRGQQVTLSCSPISGHRSVSWYQQTPGQGLQFLFEYFSETQRNKGNFPGRFSGRQFSNSRSEMNVSTLELGDSALYLCASSLSGTSNYNEQFFGPGTRLTVL.

The table lists this clonotype with many counts. V usage is TRBV5-1 and J usage is TRBJ1-2; 7 bases agree with TRBD1. V shed 0 bases and J 7 bases; nucleotides not matched to a gene: 6. Per germline, CDR1 SGHRS and CDR2 YFSETQ. CDR3 size: 14 residues. CDR3: CASSLDRQGGGYTF. CDR3 in DNA: TGCGCCAGCAGCTTGGATCGCCAGGGGGGTGGCTACACCTTC.

This clonotype was detected many times. The rearrangement joins TRBV5-8 to TRBJ2-2; tentatively, D is TRBD1 (6 bases). The V and J ends lost 1 base and 1 base respectively, with 14 bases between them. The CDR3 loop spans 17 amino acids. CDR1 is SGHTS and CDR2 is YDEGEE in the germline V gene. CDR3 in amino acids: CASSLRVRTENTGELFF. DNA for the CDR3: TGTGCCAGCAGCTTGAGAGTCCGGACAGAGAACACCGGGGAGCTGTTTTTT.

This clonotype was seen more than once but under ten times. This sequence joins TRBV4-2 and TRBJ2-7; D gene uncertain. Trimming shortened V by 4 bases and J by 0 bases, and 7 bases separated the two germline ends. The CDR3 extends over 13 amino acids. Germline V gene sequence: CDR1 LGHNA, CDR2 YNFKEQ. CDR3 in DNA: TGTGCCAGCAGCCCCGGAAACTCCTACGAGCAGTACTTC. This codes for CASSPGNSYEQYF.

This clonotype was observed many times. The chain employs TRBV5-1 and TRBJ1-3; D not certain. V lost 5 bases and J lost 0, with 12 bases in between. Per germline, CDR1 SGHRS and CDR2 YFSETQ. The CDR3 spans 15 residues. In DNA form, the CDR3 reads TGCGCCAGCAGAAAGGACGGAAACTCTGGAAACACCATATATTTT. It yields the protein CASRKDGNSGNTIYF.

This clonotype was recorded at least ten times. The chain couples TRBV29-1 to TRBJ2-2; D is tentatively TRBD1 or TRBD2 (5 bases each). The germline CDR1 and CDR2 sequences are SQVTM and ANQGSEA. V lost 6 bases and J 0 bases, leaving 8 bases between the germline ends. CDR3 length: 13 residues. The CDR3 reads CSVGTTNTGELFF. CDR3 DNA: TGCAGCGTCGGGACGACGAACACCGGGGAGCTGTTTTTT.